This TCR beta chain comes out of a study of T cell repertoires in cytomegalovirus infection. Background on the study: The public TCR beta signatures pointed to both CMV infection and matching HLA type.

This CDR3 is 13 amino acids long. The V gene end was trimmed by 8 bases and the J gene end by 13 bases; junction bases not matched to a gene: 12. Looked up from germline, CDR1 is MDHEN and CDR2 is SYDVKM. TCRdb re-called the reads through MiXCR, storing one row per CDR3 protein. The data contain roughly 230,000 distinct CDR3 sequences, 12% of them singletons. General study results and limits: The ex vivo response was dominated by HLA-C-restricted CMV-specific TCR beta clonotypes.

A few counts support this clonotype. The antigen is not known. This clonotype originated in a human donor in good health (CMV status not recorded). Some clones in this sample may be carry-over from other donors' samples. Material for sequencing was PBMCs. V gene TRBV28 combines with J gene TRBJ2-1, with 9 bases aligning to TRBD2. CDR3 nucleotide sequence: TGTGCCAGCGGGATACTTAGCGGGAGTATACAGTTCTTC. It specifies CASGILSGSIQFF.